The source of this TCR beta chain is a study of blood T cell repertoires in COVID-19. Those enrolled in Seattle joined during active infection and were followed longitudinally afterward. TCRdb's table, derived via immunoSEQ multiplex PCR, lists solely in-frame clones and lacks some. There are some 48,000 clones in the sample; 70% to 90% occur only once, and roughly 2.5% lies in the top ten. The receptor comes from a woman older than 75 with COVID-19, enrolled during active disease. The material sequenced was peripheral blood.

The CDR3 DNA follows: TGTGCCAGCAGACCGGAGGACAGCGGCAACACTGAAGCTTTCTTT. It specifies CASRPEDSGNTEAFF. This chain connects TRBV2 to TRBJ1-1; perhaps TRBD1 as D (6 bases). This CDR3 is 15 amino acids long. Germline values: CDR1 SNHLY, CDR2 FYNNEI. Deletions cut 6 bases from V and 2 bases from J, with 16 bases between.